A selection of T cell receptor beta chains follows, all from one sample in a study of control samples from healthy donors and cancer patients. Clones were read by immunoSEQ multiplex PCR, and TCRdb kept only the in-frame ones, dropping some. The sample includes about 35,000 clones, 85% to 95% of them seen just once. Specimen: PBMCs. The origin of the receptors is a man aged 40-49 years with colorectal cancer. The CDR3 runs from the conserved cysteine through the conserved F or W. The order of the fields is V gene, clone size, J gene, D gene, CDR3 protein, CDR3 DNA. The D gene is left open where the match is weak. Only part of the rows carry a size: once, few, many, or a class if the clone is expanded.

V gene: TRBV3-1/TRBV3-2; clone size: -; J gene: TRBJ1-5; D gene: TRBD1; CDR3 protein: CASSPKTGGQPQHF; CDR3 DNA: TGTGCCAGCAGCCCCAAGACAGGGGGTCAGCCCCAGCATTTT
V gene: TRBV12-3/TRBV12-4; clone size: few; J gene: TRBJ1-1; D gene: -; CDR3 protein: CASSLAGAEAFF; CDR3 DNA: TGTGCCAGCAGCCTTGCAGGGGCTGAAGCTTTCTTT
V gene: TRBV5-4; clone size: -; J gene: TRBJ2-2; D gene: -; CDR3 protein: CASSGGGVNTGELFF; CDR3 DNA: TGTGCCAGCAGCGGAGGGGGGGTTAACACCGGGGAGCTGTTTTTT
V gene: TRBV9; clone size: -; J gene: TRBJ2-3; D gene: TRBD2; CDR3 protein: CASSARSGGETDTQYF; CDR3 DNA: TGTGCCAGCAGCGCGCGTAGCGGGGGGGAAACAGATACGCAGTATTTT
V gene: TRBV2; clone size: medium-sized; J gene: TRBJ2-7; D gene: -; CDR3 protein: CASSGGSLGQYF; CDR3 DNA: TGTGCCAGCAGTGGGGGGTCCTTGGGGCAGTACTTC
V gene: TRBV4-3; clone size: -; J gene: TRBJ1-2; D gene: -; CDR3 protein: CASSQDLLGNYGYTF; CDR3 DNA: TGCGCCAGCAGCCAAGATCTACTCGGAAACTATGGCTACACCTTC
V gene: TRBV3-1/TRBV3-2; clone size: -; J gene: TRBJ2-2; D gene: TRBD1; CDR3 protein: CASSPTGGGTGELFF; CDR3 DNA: TGTGCCAGCAGCCCTACAGGGGGCGGCACCGGGGAGCTGTTTTTT
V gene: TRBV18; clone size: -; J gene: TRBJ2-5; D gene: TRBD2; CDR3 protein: CASSPTSGAQTQYF; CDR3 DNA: TGTGCCAGCTCACCGACTAGCGGGGCACAGACCCAGTACTTC
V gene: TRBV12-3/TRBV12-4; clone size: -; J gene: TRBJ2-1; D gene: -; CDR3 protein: CASSLFNEQFF; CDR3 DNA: TGTGCCAGCAGTTTGTTCAATGAGCAGTTCTTC
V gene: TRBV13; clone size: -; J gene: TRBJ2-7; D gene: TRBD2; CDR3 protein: CASSLGLAGGQSYEQYF; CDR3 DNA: TGTGCCAGCAGCTTAGGCCTAGCGGGGGGCCAATCCTACGAGCAGTACTTC
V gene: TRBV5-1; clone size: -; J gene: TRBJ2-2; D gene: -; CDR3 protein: CASSLVSGRKTGELFF; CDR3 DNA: TGCGCCAGCAGCTTGGTGTCAGGGAGGAAAACCGGGGAGCTGTTTTTT
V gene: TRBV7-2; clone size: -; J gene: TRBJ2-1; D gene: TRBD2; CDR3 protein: CASSFQRGALSYNEQFF; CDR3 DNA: TGTGCCAGCAGCTTTCAGCGGGGGGCCCTCTCCTACAATGAGCAGTTCTTC
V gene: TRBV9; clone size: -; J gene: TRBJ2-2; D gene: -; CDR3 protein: CASSAMGGELFF; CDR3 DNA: TGTGCCAGCAGCGCGATGGGCGGGGAGCTGTTTTTT
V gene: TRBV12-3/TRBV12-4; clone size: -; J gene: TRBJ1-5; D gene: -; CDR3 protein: CASSPGTIKPQHF; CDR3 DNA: TGTGCCAGCAGTCCCGGGACAATAAAGCCCCAGCATTTT
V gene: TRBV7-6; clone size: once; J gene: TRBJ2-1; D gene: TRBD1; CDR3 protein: CASSLGQGKTAQFF; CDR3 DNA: TGTGCCAGCAGCCTAGGACAGGGGAAAACTGCGCAGTTCTTC
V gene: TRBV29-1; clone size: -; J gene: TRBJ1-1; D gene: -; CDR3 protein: CSVEGRNTEAFF; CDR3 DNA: TGCAGCGTTGAGGGCAGGAACACTGAAGCTTTCTTT
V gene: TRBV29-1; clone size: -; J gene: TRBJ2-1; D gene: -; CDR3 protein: CSVDQQTTSRGHEQFF; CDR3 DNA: TGCAGCGTTGACCAACAGACTACCTCAAGGGGTCATGAGCAGTTCTTC
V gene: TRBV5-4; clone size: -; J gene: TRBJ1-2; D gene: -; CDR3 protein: CASSLGRVGYGYTF; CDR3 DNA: TGTGCCAGCAGCTTGGGACGTGTGGGGTATGGCTACACCTTC
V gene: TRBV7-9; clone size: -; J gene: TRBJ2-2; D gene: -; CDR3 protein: CASSWGRAFTTGELFF; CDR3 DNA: TGTGCCAGCAGTTGGGGTAGAGCCTTCACCACCGGGGAGCTGTTTTTT
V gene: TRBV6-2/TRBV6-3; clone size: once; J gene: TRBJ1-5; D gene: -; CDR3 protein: CASSPRGKGTDQPQHF; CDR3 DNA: TGTGCCAGCAGCCCACGGGGGAAAGGGACGGATCAGCCCCAGCATTTT
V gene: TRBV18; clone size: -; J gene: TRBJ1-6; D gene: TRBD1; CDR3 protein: CASSPGGTGLLGNSPLHF; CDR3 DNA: TGTGCCAGCTCACCAGGAGGGACAGGGTTATTGGGCAATTCACCCCTCCACTTT
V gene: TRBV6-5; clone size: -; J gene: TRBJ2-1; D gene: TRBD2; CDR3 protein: CASLAGGSYNEQFF; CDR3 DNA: TGTGCCAGCCTCGCGGGGGGCTCCTACAATGAGCAGTTCTTC
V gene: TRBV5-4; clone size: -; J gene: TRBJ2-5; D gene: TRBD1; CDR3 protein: CASSLTGGPQETQYF; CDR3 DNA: TGTGCCAGCAGCTTGACAGGGGGCCCACAAGAGACCCAGTACTTC
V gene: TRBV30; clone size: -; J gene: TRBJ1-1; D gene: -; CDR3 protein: CAWSVRENTEAFF; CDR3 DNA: TGTGCCTGGAGTGTACGGGAGAACACTGAAGCTTTCTTT
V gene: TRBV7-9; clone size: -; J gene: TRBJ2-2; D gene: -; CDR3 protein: CASSRRYGELFF; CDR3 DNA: TGTGCCAGCTCACGTCGCTACGGGGAGCTGTTTTTT
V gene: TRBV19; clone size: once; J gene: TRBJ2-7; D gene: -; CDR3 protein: CASSLQGSYEQYF; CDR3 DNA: TGTGCCAGTAGTTTACAGGGATCCTACGAGCAGTACTTC
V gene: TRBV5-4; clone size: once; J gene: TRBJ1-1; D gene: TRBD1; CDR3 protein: CASSSGQGDNTEAFF; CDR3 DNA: TGTGCCAGCAGCTCCGGACAGGGGGATAACACTGAAGCTTTCTTT
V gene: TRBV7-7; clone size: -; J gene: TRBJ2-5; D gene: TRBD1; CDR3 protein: CASSQGGPQETQYF; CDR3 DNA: TGTGCCAGCTCACAGGGGGGCCCCCAAGAGACCCAGTACTTC
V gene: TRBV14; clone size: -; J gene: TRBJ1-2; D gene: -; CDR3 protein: CASSQDPGGDGYTF; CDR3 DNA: TGTGCCAGCAGCCAAGATCCGGGGGGCGATGGCTACACCTTC
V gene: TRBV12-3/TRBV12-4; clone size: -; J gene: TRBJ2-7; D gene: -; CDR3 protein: CASSFGGNEQYF; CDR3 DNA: TGTGCCAGCAGTTTCGGCGGTAACGAGCAGTACTTC
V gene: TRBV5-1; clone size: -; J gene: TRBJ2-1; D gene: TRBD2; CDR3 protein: CASSLLIAGGGQFF; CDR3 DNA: TGCGCCAGCAGCTTGTTGATAGCGGGGGGAGGTCAGTTCTTC
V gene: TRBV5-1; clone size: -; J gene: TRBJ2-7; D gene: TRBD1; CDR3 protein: CASSIGQGALFEQYF; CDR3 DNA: TGCGCCAGCAGCATAGGACAGGGGGCGCTTTTCGAGCAGTACTTC
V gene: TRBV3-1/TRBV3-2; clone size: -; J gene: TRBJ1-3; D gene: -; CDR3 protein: CASSQWRRNTIYF; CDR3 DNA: TGTGCCAGCAGCCAATGGCGTCGAAACACCATATATTTT
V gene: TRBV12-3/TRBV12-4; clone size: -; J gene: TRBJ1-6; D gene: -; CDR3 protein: CASTGAGNSPLHF; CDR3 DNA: TGTGCCAGCACCGGGGCGGGGAATTCACCCCTCCACTTT
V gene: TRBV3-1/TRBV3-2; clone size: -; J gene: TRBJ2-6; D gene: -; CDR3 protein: CASSQKTGGVGANVLTF; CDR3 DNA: TGTGCCAGCAGCCAGAAAACTGGCGGGGTTGGGGCCAACGTCCTGACTTTC
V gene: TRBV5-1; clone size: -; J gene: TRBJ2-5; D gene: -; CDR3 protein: CASSLADGQETQYF; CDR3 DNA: TGCGCCAGCAGCTTGGCCGACGGACAAGAGACCCAGTACTTC
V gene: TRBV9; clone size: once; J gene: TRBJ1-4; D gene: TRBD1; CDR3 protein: CASSTTGGGYGEKLFF; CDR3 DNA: TGTGCCAGCAGCACCACAGGAGGGGGCTATGGTGAAAAACTGTTTTTT
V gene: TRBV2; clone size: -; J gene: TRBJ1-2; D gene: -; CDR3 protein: CASSFYSGADGYTF; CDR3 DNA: TGTGCCAGCAGTTTCTATTCAGGGGCTGATGGCTACACCTTC
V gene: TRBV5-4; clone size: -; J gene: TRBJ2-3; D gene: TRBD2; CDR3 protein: CASSQGVTGGQGDTQYF; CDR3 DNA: TGTGCCAGCAGCCAAGGGGTCACGGGGGGGCAGGGAGATACGCAGTATTTT
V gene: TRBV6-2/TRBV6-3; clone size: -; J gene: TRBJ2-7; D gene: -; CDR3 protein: CASSYGIRDLKNYEQYF; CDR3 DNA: TGTGCCAGCAGTTACGGAATCAGGGATCTTAAAAACTACGAGCAGTACTTC
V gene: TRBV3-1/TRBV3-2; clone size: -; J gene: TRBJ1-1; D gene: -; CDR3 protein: CASSRTANTEAFF; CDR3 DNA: TGTGCCAGCAGCCGGACAGCGAACACTGAAGCTTTCTTT
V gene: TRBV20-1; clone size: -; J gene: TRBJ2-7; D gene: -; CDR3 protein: CSASDPRQGGYEQYF; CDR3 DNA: TGCAGTGCTAGTGATCCAAGACAGGGAGGTTACGAGCAGTACTTC
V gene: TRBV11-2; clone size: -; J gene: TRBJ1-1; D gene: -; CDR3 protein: CASSLAGGSEAFF; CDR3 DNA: TGTGCCAGCAGCCTCGCGGGGGGCAGTGAAGCTTTCTTT
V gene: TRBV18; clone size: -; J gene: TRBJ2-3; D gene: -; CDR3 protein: CASSPSQASTDTQYF; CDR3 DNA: TGTGCCAGCTCACCTAGTCAGGCCAGCACAGATACGCAGTATTTT
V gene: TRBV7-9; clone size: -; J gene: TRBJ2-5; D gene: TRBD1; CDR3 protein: CASSLPGDRVLETQYF; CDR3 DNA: TGTGCCAGCAGCTTGCCTGGGGACAGGGTCCTCGAGACCCAGTACTTC
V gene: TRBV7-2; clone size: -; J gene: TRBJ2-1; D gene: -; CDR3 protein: CASSLDKNTYNEQFF; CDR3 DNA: TGTGCCAGCAGCTTAGACAAGAACACCTACAATGAGCAGTTCTTC
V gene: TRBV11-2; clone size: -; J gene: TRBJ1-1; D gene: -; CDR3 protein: CASSLRGQANTEAFF; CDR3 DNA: TGTGCCAGCAGCTTACGGGGCCAGGCAAACACTGAAGCTTTCTTT
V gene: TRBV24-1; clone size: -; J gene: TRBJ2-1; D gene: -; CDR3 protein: CATSELTQAGGSNEQFF; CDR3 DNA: TGTGCCACCAGTGAGTTGACGCAGGCCGGGGGCTCCAATGAGCAGTTCTTC
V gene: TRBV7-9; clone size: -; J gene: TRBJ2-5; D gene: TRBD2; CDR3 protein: CASGYLVVAGKETQYF; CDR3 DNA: TGTGCCAGCGGGTACCTCGTTGTAGCGGGGAAAGAGACCCAGTACTTC
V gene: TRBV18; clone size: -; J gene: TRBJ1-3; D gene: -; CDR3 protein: CASSLQSDSLSGNTIYF; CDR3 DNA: TGTGCCAGCTCACTGCAGAGTGACAGCCTCTCTGGAAACACCATATATTTT
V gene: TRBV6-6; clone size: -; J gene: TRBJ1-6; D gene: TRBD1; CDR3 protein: CASIRDSSYSPLHF; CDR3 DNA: TGTGCCAGCATCCGGGACAGCTCTTATTCACCCCTCCACTTT
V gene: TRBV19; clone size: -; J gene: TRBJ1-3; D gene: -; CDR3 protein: CASSTTASSGNTIYF; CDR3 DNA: TGTGCCAGTAGTACTACAGCGAGCTCTGGAAACACCATATATTTT
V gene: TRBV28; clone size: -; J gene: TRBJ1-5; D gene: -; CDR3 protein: CASTTGRYGQPQHF; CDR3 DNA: TGTGCCAGCACTACAGGGAGATATGGTCAGCCCCAGCATTTT
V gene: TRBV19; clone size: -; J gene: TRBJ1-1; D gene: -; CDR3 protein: CASSIKSAGVTEAFF; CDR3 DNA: TGTGCCAGTAGTATCAAATCTGCAGGGGTGACTGAAGCTTTCTTT
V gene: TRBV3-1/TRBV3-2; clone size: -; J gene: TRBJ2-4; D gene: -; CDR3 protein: CASSQKGGAKNIQYF; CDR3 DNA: TGTGCCAGCAGCCAAAAGGGGGGGGCCAAAAACATTCAGTACTTC